The 23 T cell receptor beta chains below all came from one sample that was sequenced in a study of OX40 agonist ivuxolimab in advanced cancers. Generated by immunoSEQ multiplex PCR, the TCRdb table keeps only in-frame clones and is missing some. The sample contains tens of thousands of clones, 85% to 95% of which appear only once. The source material was CD4+ or CD8+ T cells sorted from blood, sampled in a trial of the OX40 agonist ivuxolimab. Receptor source: an adult with an advanced solid tumor such as melanoma, head and neck, liver or kidney cancer.

The chain carries TRBV19 and TRBJ1-1; D possibly corresponds to TRBD1 (6 bases). CDR1 is LNHDA and CDR2 is SQIVND in the germline V gene (reference sequence). The CDR3 extends over 14 amino acids. Trimming removed 3 bases from V and 6 bases from J, with 14 bases in between. CDR3 coding DNA: TGTGCCAGTAGTATCAACAGGGTTGGCTCTGAAGCTTTCTTT. Translated: CASSINRVGSEAFF.

The chain links TRBV2 to TRBJ1-4; unclear D gene. The CDR3 is 13 amino acids. V gave up 9 bases and J gave up 4 bases, with 12 bases separating them. Germline V gene sequence: CDR1 SNHLY, CDR2 FYNNEI. CDR3 sequence reads: CASRTAFNEKLFF. CDR3 DNA sequence: TGTGCCAGTCGAACAGCCTTTAATGAAAAACTGTTTTTT. Supplemented by reference TRBV2 and TRBJ1-4, the full variable domain reads EPEVTQTPSHQVTQMGQEVILRCVPISNHLYFYWYRQILGQKVEFLVSFYNNEISEKSEIFDDQFSVERPDGSNFTLKIRSTKLEDSAMYFCASRTAFNEKLFFGSGTQLSVL.

V gene TRBV7-2 combines with J gene TRBJ2-1; D uncertain. The CDR3 has 13 residues. Looked up from germline, CDR1 is SGHTA and CDR2 is FQGNSA. Trimming stripped 3 bases from V and 12 bases from J, with 15 bases between. CDR3 in amino acids: CASSLGSPELQFF. CDR3 sequence (DNA): TGTGCCAGCAGCTTGGGCTCCCCCGAGCTGCAGTTCTTC.

The J gene is TRBJ2-1, the V gene TRBV13; no firm D call. The CDR3 has 12 amino acids. The germline V gene encodes CDR1 PRHDT and CDR2 FYEKMQ (reference sequence). The V gene lost 0 bases and the J gene lost 10 bases, with 7 bases spanning the gap. DNA of the CDR3: TGTGCCAGCAGCTTAGGCCACAGAGAGCAGTTCTTC. It translates to CASSLGHREQFF.

This rearrangement joins TRBV10-3 to TRBJ2-2; 8 nucleotides line up with TRBD1. CDR1 and CDR2 from the germline V gene are ENHRY and SYGVKD. The V gene end was trimmed by 3 bases and the J gene end by 3 bases; junction bases not matched to a gene: 3. The CDR3 spans 15 residues. The chain's CDR3 is CAISDRGRDTGELFF. CDR3 bases: TGTGCCATCAGTGACAGGGGGCGCGACACCGGGGAGCTGTTTTTT.

The chain couples TRBV9 to TRBJ2-3; D is undetermined. Germline-derived CDR1 and CDR2 are SGDLS and YYNGEE. The V end was cut by 3 bases, the J end by 5 bases, with 10 bases between. The CDR3 has 13 residues. The CDR3 sequence is CASSAVLLDTQYF. The CDR3 DNA follows: TGTGCCAGCAGCGCAGTGCTGTTAGATACGCAGTATTTT.

This clone came up once. V gene TRBV6-1 combines with J gene TRBJ2-7; D is undetermined. Deletions cut 8 bases from V and 3 bases from J, with 11 bases between. Germline CDR1 MNHNS, CDR2 SASEGT. The CDR3 extends over 12 amino acids. In DNA, the CDR3 is TGTGCCAGCCTCCGGACGGGCTACGAGCAGTACTTC. Its translation: CASLRTGYEQYF.

The chain employs TRBV29-1 and TRBJ1-2, with 8 positions matching TRBD1. The CDR3 covers 11 residues. Germline loops: CDR1 SQVTM, CDR2 ANQGSEA. V was pared by 6 bases and J by 7 bases, with 4 bases of the junction left unmatched. The CDR3 nucleotides read TGCAGCGTGTTACAGGGGGGTGGCTACACCTTC. Its protein product is CSVLQGGGYTF.

The chain recombines TRBV7-9 with TRBJ2-2; 12 positions agree with TRBD2. V shed 8 bases and J 5 bases; nucleotides not matched to a gene: 9. Germline V gives CDR1 SEHNR, CDR2 FQNEAQ (reference sequence). There are 16 residues in the CDR3. The CDR3 coding sequence is TGTGCCAGCTATCGACTAGCGGGAGAACGGACCGGGGAGCTGTTTTTT. Its protein product is CASYRLAGERTGELFF.

This clone was observed once. This CDR3 fails to terminate in the conserved phenylalanine or tryptophan, so it likely reflects a read error. The V call is TRBV28, the J call TRBJ1-1; possibly TRBD1 for D (6 bases). The CDR3 loop spans 13 amino acids. V lost 4 bases and J lost 3, with 9 bases in between. The V gene's germline CDR1 is MDHEN and CDR2 SYDVKM. The CDR3: CASSWEGDTEAFL. CDR3 nucleotide sequence: TGTGCCAGCAGTTGGGAGGGGGACACTGAAGCTTTCCTT.

The table lists this clone with a count of one. The genes are TRBV27 and TRBJ2-1; TRBD2 aligns across 13 bases. The CDR3 has 17 amino acids. Germline V gene sequence: CDR1 MNHEY, CDR2 SMNVEV (reference sequence). The J segment lost 4 bases and the V segment lost 5 bases, leaving 8 bases of the junction unmatched. The CDR3 DNA follows: TGTGCCAGCAGTCGACCCGCGGGACTAGCGGGGTACAATGAGCAGTTCTTC. Amino acid sequence: CASSRPAGLAGYNEQFF.

The chain carries TRBV11-1 and TRBJ2-7, with 8 bases lining up with TRBD2. This CDR3 spans 15 amino acids. The trim removed 2 bases at V and 6 bases at J, leaving 9 bases unmatched. Looked up from germline, CDR1 is SGHAT and CDR2 is FQDESV (reference sequence). The DNA for the CDR3 is TGTGCCAGCAGCTTAATCGGGGGGGCAGAATTCGAGCAGTACTTC. This translates into CASSLIGGAEFEQYF.

V usage is TRBV6-5 and J usage is TRBJ2-7; no clear D. Trimming removed 0 bases from V and 4 bases from J, with 13 bases in between. The CDR3 has 15 amino acids. Germline V gene sequence: CDR1 MNHEY, CDR2 SVGAGI. Written as DNA, the CDR3 is TGTGCCAGCAGTTACTCAAGTTACCCTCTGTACGAGCAGTACTTC. Translation: CASSYSSYPLYEQYF.

This rearrangement joins TRBV10-3 to TRBJ1-5; D is ambiguous. CDR3 length: 12 residues. From germline, CDR1 is ENHRY and CDR2 SYGVKD. The V end was cut by 3 bases, the J end by 6 bases, with 6 bases between. The chain's CDR3 is CAISDSGQPQHF. Here the CDR3 DNA reads TGTGCCATCAGTGATTCGGGTCAGCCCCAGCATTTT.

The chain joins TRBV4-1 to TRBJ1-4; D is possibly TRBD1 (6 bases). CDR1 is MGHRA and CDR2 is YSYEKL in the germline V gene. CDR3 length equals 13 residues. V lost 7 bases, J lost 7 bases, and 13 bases lay in between. This CDR3 reads CASKGDGFEKLFF. CDR3 in DNA: TGCGCCAGCAAGGGGGACGGCTTTGAAAAACTGTTTTTT.

The rearrangement joins TRBV25-1 to TRBJ1-2; 8 bases are a match to TRBD1. This CDR3 spans 16 amino acids. V was clipped by 5 bases and J by 0 bases; unmatched bases: 8. CDR1 and CDR2 from the germline V gene are MGHDK and SYGVNS. CDR3 region: CASSPTRQGPNYGYTF. CDR3 nucleotide sequence: TGTGCCAGCAGTCCCACGCGACAGGGGCCTAACTATGGCTACACCTTC.

The V gene is TRBV28, the J gene TRBJ1-5; possibly TRBD1 for D (5 bases). CDR3 length equals 17 residues. Germline loops: CDR1 MDHEN, CDR2 SYDVKM. Trimming pared 6 bases from V and 0 bases from J, leaving 18 bases between. CDR3 nucleotide sequence: TGTGCCAGCAGCATCCGGGACTCCATATATAGCAATCAGCCCCAGCATTTT. The encoded protein is CASSIRDSIYSNQPQHF.

The chain recombines TRBV30 with TRBJ2-7; TRBD1 matches 9 bases. Germline CDR1 and CDR2: GTSNPN and SVGIG (reference sequence). The CDR3 has 12 residues. Here the CDR3 DNA reads TGTGCTCTCGACAGGGGGAGTAACGAGCAGTACTTC. Translating it yields CALDRGSNEQYF.

The V and J genes are TRBV30 and TRBJ2-1; D unclear. The germline V gene encodes CDR1 GTSNPN and CDR2 SVGIG (reference sequence). Trimming shortened V by 2 bases and J by 0 bases, and 8 bases separated the two germline ends. This CDR3 has 14 amino acids. The CDR3 sequence is CAWSWLHSYNEQFF. The DNA for the CDR3 is TGTGCCTGGAGTTGGCTCCACTCCTACAATGAGCAGTTCTTC.

The V and J genes are TRBV4-2 and TRBJ2-5, with D tentatively TRBD1 or TRBD2 (5 bases each). This CDR3 spans 14 amino acids. V lost 2 bases, J lost 5 bases, and 12 bases lay in between. Germline values: CDR1 LGHNA, CDR2 YNFKEQ. CDR3 amino acids: CASSQRGPGETQYF. The CDR3 DNA follows: TGTGCCAGCAGCCAACGGGGACCAGGGGAGACCCAGTACTTC.

The V and J genes are TRBV5-5 and TRBJ1-1, with D unclear. Germline CDR1 and CDR2: SGHKS and YYEKEE (reference sequence). With 0 bases removed from V and 4 bases from J, the gap between germline ends came to 13 bases. The CDR3 is 15 residues long. CDR3 protein: CASSLEWGVATEAFF. For the CDR3, the DNA is TGTGCCAGCAGCTTGGAGTGGGGTGTTGCCACTGAAGCTTTCTTT.

The chain has TRBV27 and TRBJ2-1, with 11 bases identical to TRBD2. CDR1 and CDR2 from the germline V gene are MNHEY and SMNVEV (reference sequence). V trimming: 8 bases; J trimming: 4 bases; junction bases outside the gene matches: 7. The CDR3 is made up of 15 amino acids. The CDR3 DNA reads TGTGCCAGCCGTACAGGGACTAGCGGTTACAATGAGCAGTTCTTC. Encoded protein: CASRTGTSGYNEQFF.

The gene calls are TRBV19 and TRBJ2-1; D might be TRBD1 (6 bases). CDR1 LNHDA and CDR2 SQIVND come from the germline V gene (reference sequence). V was shortened by 10 bases and J by 5 bases, with 18 bases between the two germline ends. The CDR3 totals 14 residues. As DNA, the CDR3 is TGTGCCACCCAGGCCGGGACACTCAACAATGAGCAGTTCTTC. Translated, it gives CATQAGTLNNEQFF. The full variable domain, rest sourced from reference TRBV19 and TRBJ2-1, is DGGITQSPKYLFRKEGQNVTLSCEQNLNHDAMYWYRQDPGQGLRLIYYSQIVNDFQKGDIAEGYSVSREKKESFPLTVTSAQKNPTAFYLCATQAGTLNNEQFFGPGTRLTVL.